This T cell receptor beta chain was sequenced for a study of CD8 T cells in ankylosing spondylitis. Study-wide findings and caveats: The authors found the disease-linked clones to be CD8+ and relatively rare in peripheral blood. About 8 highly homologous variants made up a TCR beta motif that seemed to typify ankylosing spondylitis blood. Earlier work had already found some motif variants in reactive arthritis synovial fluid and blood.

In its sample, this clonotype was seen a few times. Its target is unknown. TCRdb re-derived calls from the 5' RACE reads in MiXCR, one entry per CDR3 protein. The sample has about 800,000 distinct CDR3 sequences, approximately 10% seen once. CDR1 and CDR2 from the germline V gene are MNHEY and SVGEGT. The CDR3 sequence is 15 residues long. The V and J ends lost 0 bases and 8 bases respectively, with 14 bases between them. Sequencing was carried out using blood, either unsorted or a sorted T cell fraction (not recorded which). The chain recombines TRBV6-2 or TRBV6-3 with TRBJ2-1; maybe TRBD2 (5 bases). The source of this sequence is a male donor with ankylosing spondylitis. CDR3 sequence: CASSYSKEAGHEQFF. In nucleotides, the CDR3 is TGTGCCAGCAGTTACTCGAAGGAGGCCGGCCATGAGCAGTTCTTC.